This T cell receptor (beta chain) was profiled in a study of human T cells and chemical hapten exposure (dated by TCRdb to the early 2020s). About the investigation overall: For sensitization, 2% DPC in acetone was applied to an approximately 2 cm by approximately 2 cm area of upper inner arm skin. Libraries were pooled for sequencing, and variation in per-sample TCR yields was attributed mainly to small differences in library volumes within the pool. For TCR sequencing, blood came from 25 to 35 alopecia patients at anywhere from one to four time points (pre-sensitization, 2, 6 and 24 weeks). Patch testing on the upper back used Finn chambers containing 0.01% DPC, with scoring done after 6 days according to International Contact Dermatitis Research Group standards. Blood was sampled from patients pre-sensitization (week 0) and at 2, 6 and about 24 weeks after DPC sensitization. Peripheral blood TCR repertoire changes were tracked in vivo in alopecia patients during primary and secondary sensitization to the hapten diphenylcyclopropenone (DPC). The mostly female patient cohort included alopecia areata with under or over 50% scalp involvement, alopecia totalis and alopecia universalis. Throughout the study period of roughly 24 weeks, patients also received therapeutic DPC doses to the scalp every week.

The method behind the library was RACE. Sequencing was carried out with a NextSeq 500. During library preparation, unique molecular identifiers were attached to individual cDNA molecules so that TCRs could be counted quantitatively and reproducibly. Both TCR alpha and TCR beta chains were sequenced from each blood RNA sample. The original pipeline was this. The median number of TCRs per sample was around 96,000, ranging from roughly 23,224 to 690,600. V, J and CDR3 annotation of the TCR reads was carried out using the Decombinator software suite. To make PS versus PT1 abundance plots, every sample was subsampled to the same number of TCRs (28,000). TCRs were defined as expanded if absent before sensitization and observed at least eight times at the 2-week time point. TCRdb handled the public reads itself, with Q25 trimming in fastp and clone calling in MiXCR, and kept productive beta chains. Duplicate CDR3 protein sequences are folded into a single record with the most common DNA and genes. The V and J calls, along with clone size, are taken from TCRdb and not from the paper's own processing. The sample has around 350,000 distinct CDR3 sequences on record, about 5.4% of them singletons. The ten top clones hold around 8% of the sample.

The study at large found these results: A positive correlation was found between the number of PT1 expanded TCRs and patch test score, with significance reached at thresholds 8, 16 and 32 but not 4. Repeated subsampling changed both the strength of the expansion versus patch-test correlation and the threshold at which the correlation became significant. DPC sensitization did not change the number of TCRs with a frequency above 1 in 1000, and there was no evidence of changes in global repertoire structure. Compared with pre-sensitization or healthy control sets, expanded TCRs formed significantly more large CDR3 similarity clusters, which is consistent with antigen-driven responses. All patients had alopecia, a presumed autoimmune disease, so their immune response might differ from that of healthy individuals.

This clonotype was found a few times. Its cognate antigen has yet to be identified. It has no much larger one-base neighbor in the sample; base qualities were not kept. The CDR3 sequence holds 15 residues, the cysteine and phenylalanine included. Only the CDR3 DNA is retained, 45 bases long and in frame from the first base. V is shortened by 4 bases, J by 1 base, and the region joining them spans 11 bases. The germline V gene provides CDR1 SNHLY and CDR2 FYNNEI. The time point tag for this specimen amounts to: pre-sensitization, week 0. The meaning of the sample's treatment or condition label: therapeutic diphenylcyclopropenone sensitization with weekly scalp DPC. At each patch-test visit, blood was drawn before the patch test was applied. Patients were eligible if aged 18 to 70, diagnosed with alopecia and judged suitable for DPC therapy, and pregnant patients were excluded. Total RNA was extracted from unfractionated whole blood collected in Tempus Blood RNA tubes.

The receptor's source is a young woman with alopecia areata. Some clones in this sample may be carry-over from other donors' samples. This sequence uses TRBV2 and TRBJ1-5, and perhaps TRBD1 as D gene, on 6 matching bases. Sequenced material: whole blood, taken in connection with sensitization to the hapten diphenylcyclopropenone (DPC). The DNA sequence follows: TGTGCCAGCAGTGCAAAGGGGGGCAGCAATCAGCCCCAGCATTTT. It translates to CASSAKGGSNQPQHF.